The 23 T cell receptor beta chains given below trace back to one sample, sequenced in a study of regulatory T cells in long-lasting Graves disease (TCRdb year 2021). The library was produced with multiplex PCR. TCRdb names Illumina HiSeq 4000 as the instrument used. TCR beta libraries were built with iRepertoire HTBI primers and Arm-PCR amplification of CDR3 regions. The public reads were run again by TCRdb, first through fastp at Q25 and then through MiXCR, and only productive beta chains were kept. Duplicate CDR3 protein sequences are folded into a single record with the most common DNA and genes. Here the sample has over 450,000 distinct CDR3 sequences; 12% occur a single time. Of the sample, roughly 8.2% is held by the ten largest clones. The time point label corresponds to: newly diagnosed GD, antithyroid drugs for less than 3 months. For both TCR sequencing and RNA sequencing, RNA was extracted from PBMCs using TRIzol.

This same sample was also taken into another study, of T cells in Graves' hyperthyroidism and ophthalmopathy.

The sample here was peripheral blood mononuclear cells (PBMCs), taken at new diagnosis, from a patient treated with antithyroid drugs. The source of these receptors is a woman aged 30 to 39 with Graves disease. Donor details come from another sample of the same person, matched by shared clones.

Worth noting for this clonotype: Because the CDR3's place on the DNA is in doubt, the DNA is left out and the CDR3 is given as listed by TCRdb. The V gene is TRBV11-3, the J gene TRBJ2-1; TRBD1 is the table's D call and was not checked against the DNA. Counting both end residues, the CDR3 totals 13 amino acids. CDR1 SGHNT and CDR2 YENEEA come from the germline V gene. The chain's CDR3 is CASSFSSLDKQFF.

This clonotype was observed at least ten times. The V gene is TRBV7-3, the J gene TRBJ1-2; D is perhaps TRBD1 (6 bases). Germline CDR1 and CDR2: SGHTA and FQGTGA. The CDR3 spans 15 residues. Trimming removed 9 bases at V and 0 bases at J, with 17 bases between. CDR3 sequence: CASPWGAPPNYGYTF. For the CDR3, the DNA is TGTGCCAGTCCCTGGGGGGCCCCTCCTAACTATGGCTACACCTTC.

This clonotype occurred many times. This chain links TRBV18 with TRBJ1-2; D possibly corresponds to TRBD1 (5 bases). The length of the CDR3 is 15 residues. Per the germline V gene, CDR1 is KGHSH and CDR2 is LQKENI. Trimming left V 2 bases short and J 1 base short, with 11 bases between. CDR3 in amino acids: CASSPNPDSNYGYTF. CDR3 coding DNA: TGTGCCAGCTCACCAAACCCCGACAGTAACTATGGCTACACCTTC.

About this clonotype itself: Being one base from a much bigger clone, this may be a read error. The V gene is TRBV6-2 or TRBV6-3, the J gene TRBJ2-5; D is uncertain. This CDR3 has 15 residues. Germline V gene data show CDR1 as MNHEY and CDR2 as SVGEGT. CDR3 sequence: CASSYSTWRQEAQYF. In DNA, the CDR3 is TGTGCCAGCAGTTACTCGACATGGCGTCAAGAGGCCCAGTACTTC.

The chain is built from TRBV30 and TRBJ2-7, with a tentative D call TRBD1 (6 bases). V was cut by 3 bases and J by 6 bases, with 18 bases left in between. This CDR3 has 14 amino acids. The germline gives CDR1 GTSNPN, CDR2 SVGIG (reference sequence). The CDR3 coding sequence is TGTGCCTGGAGCTCTACAGGGACCTTTCGCGAGCAGTACTTC. Protein: CAWSSTGTFREQYF.

The J gene is TRBJ2-7, the V gene TRBV30; possible D gene TRBD2, 5 bases. CDR1 and CDR2 (germline): GTSNPN, SVGIG (reference sequence). V was pared by 2 bases and J by 0 bases, with 20 bases between. CDR3 length equals 17 residues. CDR3 residues: CAWSPNKGSISSYEQYF. The CDR3, as DNA: TGTGCCTGGAGTCCTAATAAAGGGAGTATTAGCTCCTACGAGCAGTACTTC. The entire variable domain, with the rest obtained from reference TRBV30 and TRBJ2-7, is as follows: SQTIHQWPATLVQPVGSPLSLECTVEGTSNPNLYWYRQAAGRGLQLLFYSVGIGQISSEVPQNLSASRPQDRQFILSSKKLLLSDSGFYLCAWSPNKGSISSYEQYFGPGTRLTVT.

The V call is TRBV30, the J call TRBJ2-1; D is undetermined. The CDR3 extends over 11 amino acids. The V end was cut by 2 bases, the J end by 8 bases, with 7 bases between. Germline values: CDR1 GTSNPN, CDR2 SVGIG (reference sequence). In nucleotides, the CDR3 is TGTGCCTGGAGTCGCGGCGATGAGCAGTTCTTC. It translates to CAWSRGDEQFF.

The chain couples TRBV9 to TRBJ2-1; TRBD1 is a possible D gene (6 bases). Between the trimmed V and J ends, which lost 0 bases and 5 bases, there was a span of 15 bases. Germline V gives CDR1 SGDLS, CDR2 YYNGEE. There are 16 residues in the CDR3. The CDR3, as DNA: TGTGCCAGCAGCGTAGGAGGGGGTACTGGGGACAATGAGCAGTTCTTC. Its translation is CASSVGGGTGDNEQFF.

The chain joins TRBV9 to TRBJ2-7, with a weak D call TRBD1 (6 bases). The CDR3 has 14 residues. CDR1 is SGDLS and CDR2 is YYNGEE in the germline V gene. V was clipped by 0 bases and J by 0 bases, with 7 bases between them. CDR3 sequence (DNA): TGTGCCAGCAGCGTAGTGGACAGCTCCTACGAGCAGTACTTC. It codes for CASSVVDSSYEQYF.

This clonotype has only a few counts. The chain combines TRBV3-1 with TRBJ1-2; D is ambiguous. Per germline, CDR1 LGHDT and CDR2 YNNKEL (reference sequence). Trimming took off 3 bases at V and 7 bases at J, with 12 bases between the two ends. The CDR3 is 13 amino acids. This CDR3 reads CASSHRRYGGYTF. CDR3 DNA: TGTGCCAGCAGCCACCGGCGGTACGGTGGCTACACCTTC.

On this clonotype itself: Germline and junction disagree at one end, which may indicate a read error. The chain employs TRBV20-1 and TRBJ1-4; no clear D gene. The CDR3 consists of 13 residues. Germline CDR1 is DFQATT and CDR2 is SNEGSKA (reference sequence). CDR3 amino acids: CSARGATNEKLFF. The CDR3 region has the DNA TGCAGTGCCAGAGGTGCAACTAATGAAAAACTGTTTTTT.

This chain uses TRBV6-2 or TRBV6-3 with TRBJ2-7, with D perhaps TRBD1 or TRBD2 (5 bases each). The CDR3 has 13 residues. Germline V gene lookup returns CDR1 MNHEY and CDR2 SVGEGT. V lost 4 bases and J 6 bases, leaving 13 bases between the germline ends. The CDR3 region has the DNA TGTGCCAGCAGTTTAGGGGAGATTTGCGAGCAGTACTTC. It codes for CASSLGEICEQYF.

This clonotype was found many times. The chain is built from TRBV30 and TRBJ2-2, with D possibly matching TRBD2 (5 bases). CDR1 is GTSNPN and CDR2 is SVGIG in the germline V gene (reference sequence). The CDR3 runs 16 residues. V was pared by 0 bases and J by 0 bases, with 11 bases between. The CDR3 sequence: CAWSVGLTSNTGELFF. The CDR3 DNA reads as TGTGCCTGGAGTGTAGGACTGACCTCGAACACCGGGGAGCTGTTTTTT.

In this sample, this clonotype turned up once. The conserved closing phenylalanine or tryptophan is absent in this CDR3, likely reflecting a read error. The chain recombines TRBV20-1 with TRBJ1-2, with D perhaps TRBD1 (5 bases). This CDR3 region has 13 residues. V was pared by 5 bases and J by 4 bases, with 14 bases between. Germline CDR1 DFQATT, CDR2 SNEGSKA (reference sequence). The CDR3 reads CSALQGGGYGYTL. In nucleotides, the CDR3 is TGCAGTGCTTTGCAGGGCGGCGGCTATGGCTACACCCTC.

This clonotype was detected ten times or more. This rearrangement joins TRBV20-1 to TRBJ1-2; unclear D gene. V was pared by 3 bases and J by 0 bases, with 11 bases between. Germline V gives CDR1 DFQATT, CDR2 SNEGSKA (reference sequence). This CDR3 is 14 amino acids long. The CDR3 sequence: CSARVQISNYGYTF. The CDR3 nucleotides are TGCAGTGCTAGGGTTCAGATTTCTAACTATGGCTACACCTTC.

This clonotype was seen at least ten times. This chain links TRBV9 with TRBJ2-1; D might be TRBD1 or TRBD2, each matching 7 bases. The germline gives CDR1 SGDLS, CDR2 YYNGEE. The CDR3 length is 15 residues. Trimming left V 3 bases short and J 4 bases short, with 14 bases between. In nucleotides, the CDR3 is TGTGCCAGCAGCGGACAGGGACTAACATACAATGAGCAGTTCTTC. This encodes CASSGQGLTYNEQFF.

The J gene is TRBJ1-2, the V gene TRBV5-6; D unresolved. Deletions cut 0 bases from V and 4 bases from J, with 22 bases between. CDR3 size: 18 residues. Germline-derived CDR1 and CDR2 are SGHDT and YYEEEE. CDR3 DNA sequence: TGTGCCAGCAGCTTGGTGTATCGGGTCACCCTCTGGGGCTATGGCTACACCTTC. Amino acid sequence: CASSLVYRVTLWGYGYTF.

This clonotype was picked up many times. The V gene is TRBV2, the J gene TRBJ1-2; D uncertain. This CDR3 is 12 amino acids long. The V end was cut by 7 bases, the J end by 4 bases, with 10 bases between. Germline loops: CDR1 SNHLY, CDR2 FYNNEI. CDR3 amino acids: CASTRFSYGYTF. CDR3 DNA: TGTGCCAGCACTCGCTTCTCCTATGGCTACACCTTC.

This clonotype was seen repeatedly, ten times or more. This sequence joins TRBV11-3 and TRBJ2-3; D not certain. V was clipped by 1 base and J by 3 bases, with 11 bases between them. The CDR3 totals 15 residues. CDR1 and CDR2 (germline): SGHNT, YENEEA. The CDR3 sequence is CASSLGATETDTQYF. CDR3 coding DNA: TGTGCCAGCAGCTTAGGGGCCACCGAAACAGATACGCAGTATTTT.

The chain combines TRBV7-9 with TRBJ2-1; 9 positions agree with TRBD2. This CDR3 region has 17 residues. J gave up 4 bases and V 0 bases, and 7 bases lay outside the gene matches. Germline values: CDR1 SEHNR, CDR2 FQNEAQ (reference sequence). CDR3 amino acids: CASSLARASGMYNEQFF. The CDR3, as DNA: TGTGCCAGCAGCTTAGCTCGGGCTAGCGGGATGTACAATGAGCAGTTCTTC. The full variable domain, rest sourced from reference TRBV7-9 and TRBJ2-1, is DTGVSQNPRHKITKRGQNVTFRCDPISEHNRLYWYRQTLGQGPEFLTYFQNEAQLEKSRLLSDRFSAERPKGSFSTLEIQRTEQGDSAMYLCASSLARASGMYNEQFFGPGTRLTVL.

This clonotype came up a few times. V and J are TRBV7-9 and TRBJ2-1; D gene unclear. The V gene lost 1 base and the J gene lost 4 bases, with 8 bases spanning the gap. This CDR3 contains 14 residues. Germline V gene data show CDR1 as SEHNR and CDR2 as FQNEAQ (reference sequence). The CDR3 nucleotides are TGTGCCAGCAGCTTAGTGGCAACATACAATGAGCAGTTCTTC. Its translation is CASSLVATYNEQFF.

This clonotype was seen a handful of times. The chain combines TRBV13 with TRBJ2-7; a weak D match, TRBD1 (6 bases). The V gene's germline CDR1 is PRHDT and CDR2 FYEKMQ (reference sequence). V dropped 4 bases and J dropped 9 bases, with 19 bases sitting between them. The CDR3 length is 14 residues. CDR3 coding DNA: TGTGCCAGCAGCTCCGGACAGCCATATCGACGGCAGTACTTC. Translated, it gives CASSSGQPYRRQYF.

Ten or more counts support this clonotype. This rearrangement joins TRBV11-2 to TRBJ2-5; D may be TRBD1 (6 bases). This CDR3 has 16 amino acids. The germline CDR1 and CDR2 sequences are SGHAT and FQNNGV. With 3 bases removed from V and 1 base from J, the gap between germline ends came to 15 bases. The CDR3 loop is CASSFGQYLPQETQYF. The DNA of the CDR3 is TGTGCCAGCAGCTTCGGACAGTACCTACCCCAAGAGACCCAGTACTTC.